Following are 26 T cell receptor beta chains from one sample sequenced in a study of identical twins. One entry per CDR3 protein, called by TCRdb with MiXCR from the 5' RACE reads. Counted here are some 500,000 distinct CDR3 sequences, roughly 21% occurring once; the ten biggest clones make up roughly 0.91%. These data are also associated with another study on T cells expressing NK-cell markers.

The specimen sequenced was CD4+ T cells sorted from blood. The origin of the receptors is a woman under 30 in good health.

This clonotype was seen ten or more times. The chain is built from TRBV5-1 and TRBJ2-3; 10 bases agree with TRBD2. After removal of 7 bases from V and 0 bases from J, the junction contained 8 bases not matched to a gene. CDR1 SGHRS and CDR2 YFSETQ come from the germline V gene. This CDR3 has 16 residues. CDR3 nucleotides: TGCGCCAGCGGGCCCACGACTAGCGGGAGCACAGATACGCAGTATTTT. It is translated as CASGPTTSGSTDTQYF.

This clonotype has more than one count but fewer than ten. The chain uses TRBV6-5 and TRBJ2-7, with D tentatively TRBD2 (5 bases). Trimming removed 0 bases at V and 2 bases at J, with 17 bases between. The CDR3 length is 17 residues. Looked up from germline, CDR1 is MNHEY and CDR2 is SVGAGI. The CDR3 DNA reads TGTGCCAGCAGTTACTCGCGGGTCGGGGATTCTCCCTACGAGCAGTACTTC. Translated: CASSYSRVGDSPYEQYF.

To note about this clonotype: It may be a read error: a sequence one base away is much more abundant. The chain couples TRBV29-1 to TRBJ1-1; D not certain. The germline V gene encodes CDR1 SQVTM and CDR2 ANQGSEA. This CDR3 region has 11 residues. The germline V and J ends were trimmed by 2 bases and 3 bases, with 4 bases remaining between them. CDR3 coding DNA: TGCAGCGTTGAAAGGGACACTGAAGCTTTCTTT. Protein sequence: CSVERDTEAFF.

The chain has TRBV5-1 and TRBJ1-2; D gene uncertain. Trimming shortened V by 0 bases and J by 4 bases, and 13 bases separated the two germline ends. This CDR3 region has 15 residues. Looked up from germline, CDR1 is SGHRS and CDR2 is YFSETQ. CDR3 residues: CASSLDPLNPYGYTF. The CDR3 DNA is TGCGCCAGCAGCTTGGACCCTTTAAATCCCTATGGCTACACCTTC.

This clonotype came up many times. The chain combines TRBV18 with TRBJ1-1, with a possible D match to TRBD1 (6 bases). Germline lookup yields CDR1 KGHSH and CDR2 LQKENI. V was trimmed by 3 bases and J by 4 bases, leaving 15 bases between them. This CDR3 is 15 amino acids long. CDR3 amino acids: CASSPQQGGGTEAFF. In DNA form, the CDR3 reads TGTGCCAGCTCACCGCAACAGGGCGGGGGCACTGAAGCTTTCTTT. Drawing the rest from reference TRBV18 and TRBJ1-1, the complete variable domain is NAGVMQNPRHLVRRRGQEARLRCSPMKGHSHVYWYRQLPEEGLKFMVYLQKENIIDESGMPKERFSAEFPKEGPSILRIQQVVRGDSAAYFCASSPQQGGGTEAFFGQGTRLTVV.

This clonotype was seen a handful of times. V is TRBV6-5 and J is TRBJ1-2; D is undetermined. Deletions cut 2 bases from V and 0 bases from J, with 10 bases between. Per the germline V gene, CDR1 is MNHEY and CDR2 is SVGAGI. The length of the CDR3 is 15 residues. CDR3 sequence reads: CASSYGQPTNYGYTF. The CDR3 nucleotides read TGTGCCAGCAGTTACGGGCAGCCAACTAACTATGGCTACACCTTC.

This clonotype was observed once. This chain links TRBV7-9 with TRBJ2-3; D not resolved. V lost 5 bases to trimming and J lost 1 base, with 13 bases between them. The CDR3 length is 15 residues. CDR1 is SEHNR and CDR2 is FQNEAQ in the germline V gene (reference sequence). In DNA, the CDR3 is TGTGCCAGCAGCCCCCCCACCTGGCGCACAGATACGCAGTATTTT. Amino acids: CASSPPTWRTDTQYF.

This clonotype showed up many times. V usage is TRBV12-3 or TRBV12-4 and J usage is TRBJ1-2, with TRBD1 matching over 7 bases. With 3 bases clipped from V and 7 bases from J, the junction kept 5 bases outside the gene matches. The CDR3 has 13 residues. CDR3 residues: CASSFRGKAGYTF. The CDR3 DNA follows: TGTGCCAGCAGTTTCAGGGGGAAGGCTGGCTACACCTTC.

CDR3 in amino acids: CASSFLLAGTHNEQFF. The CDR3 nucleotides are TGTGCCAGCAGCTTCTTACTAGCGGGTACCCACAATGAGCAGTTCTTC. V gene TRBV7-2 combines with J gene TRBJ2-1, with 9 bases fitting TRBD2. This CDR3 has 16 residues. The V and J ends lost 3 bases and 5 bases, in that order; junction bases with no gene match: 8. Per germline, CDR1 SGHTA and CDR2 FQGNSA. Full variable domain (remainder filled in from reference TRBV7-2 and TRBJ2-1): GAGVSQSPSNKVTEKGKDVELRCDPISGHTALYWYRQSLGQGLEFLIYFQGNSAPDKSGLPSDRFSAERTGGSVSTLTIQRTQQEDSAVYLCASSFLLAGTHNEQFFGPGTRLTVL.

This clonotype was recorded a few times. The rearrangement uses TRBV6-5 and TRBJ2-1; D is possibly TRBD1 or TRBD2 (6 bases each). The length of the CDR3 is 14 residues. V was clipped by 1 base and J by 7 bases, with 11 bases between them. Germline V gene sequence: CDR1 MNHEY, CDR2 SVGAGI. CDR3 region: CASSYWGAFNEQFF. Here the CDR3 DNA reads TGTGCCAGCAGTTACTGGGGGGCTTTTAATGAGCAGTTCTTC.

The CDR3 sequence: CASTGGWGQFF. As DNA, the CDR3 is TGTGCCAGCACGGGGGGGTGGGGGCAGTTCTTC. This chain uses TRBV7-9 with TRBJ2-1, with 8 bases fitting TRBD2. With V trimmed by 7 bases and J by 12 bases, 5 bases remained unmatched. This CDR3 spans 11 amino acids. Germline CDR1 is SEHNR and CDR2 is FQNEAQ (reference sequence).

On this clonotype: This may stem from a read error, because a much larger clone lies one nucleotide away. V gene TRBV10-3 combines with J gene TRBJ2-7; TRBD2 aligns across 11 bases. This CDR3 has 14 residues. The germline CDR1 and CDR2 sequences are ENHRY and SYGVKD. J lost 4 bases, V lost 6 bases, and 5 bases had no gene match. CDR3 in DNA: TGTGCCATCAGGCTAGCGGGAGGTGCGTACGAGCAGTACTTC. Encoded protein: CAIRLAGGAYEQYF.

The V call is TRBV5-1, the J call TRBJ2-1, with D possibly TRBD2 on 5 matching bases. Trimming pared 7 bases from V and 2 bases from J, leaving 10 bases between. CDR3 length: 13 residues. Germline V lookup: CDR1 SGHRS, CDR2 YFSETQ. The CDR3 loop reads CASSSSTYNEQFF. CDR3 nucleotides: TGCGCCAGCTCTAGCAGCACCTACAATGAGCAGTTCTTC.

The chain recombines TRBV29-1 with TRBJ2-3; possibly TRBD2 for D (5 bases). The V and J ends lost 3 bases and 0 bases respectively, with 13 bases between them. The germline gives CDR1 SQVTM, CDR2 ANQGSEA. The CDR3 contains 15 residues. The CDR3 DNA sequence: TGCAGCGTTGAGTCGGCGGGTATTAGCACAGATACGCAGTATTTT. Its protein product is CSVESAGISTDTQYF.

A few counts support this clonotype. This chain links TRBV20-1 with TRBJ2-3, with unresolved D. The germline V and J ends were trimmed by 0 bases and 0 bases, with 4 bases remaining between them. The CDR3 runs 13 residues. Germline V lookup: CDR1 DFQATT, CDR2 SNEGSKA (reference sequence). This CDR3 reads CSARDGSTDTQYF. CDR3 DNA: TGCAGTGCTAGAGATGGGAGCACAGATACGCAGTATTTT.

This chain links TRBV7-9 with TRBJ1-5; D is ambiguous. Trimming stripped 5 bases from V and 6 bases from J, with 14 bases between. Germline-derived CDR1 and CDR2 are SEHNR and FQNEAQ (reference sequence). This CDR3 has 14 residues. CDR3 nucleotide sequence: TGTGCCAGCAGCCCTATCCAGACCGTTCAGCCCCAGCATTTT. Its translation: CASSPIQTVQPQHF.

This clonotype was recorded a few times. The chain couples TRBV4-2 to TRBJ2-5, with a tentative D call TRBD2 (5 bases). V lost 5 bases and J lost 4, with 23 bases in between. The CDR3 sequence is 17 residues long. Germline values: CDR1 LGHNA, CDR2 YNFKEQ. CDR3 in DNA: TGTGCCAGCAGCTGGGATTTTAGCAGCAAGGGAGTAGAGACCCAGTACTTC. This sequence encodes CASSWDFSSKGVETQYF.

The V and J genes are TRBV12-3 or TRBV12-4 and TRBJ2-3; 7 positions match TRBD2. This CDR3 comprises 12 residues. V dropped 5 bases and J dropped 11; count of bases not matched to a gene: 7. The CDR3 reads CASSSTGGVQYF. In nucleotides, the CDR3 is TGTGCCAGCAGTAGCACGGGGGGAGTGCAGTATTTT.

This clonotype has more than one count but fewer than ten. This sequence joins TRBV20-1 and TRBJ2-2; D is ambiguous. The CDR3 runs to 14 residues. V lost 3 bases, J lost 5 bases, and 13 bases lay in between. CDR1 is DFQATT and CDR2 is SNEGSKA in the germline V gene (reference sequence). Written as DNA, the CDR3 is TGCAGTGCTAGTAACGCGATATCAACCGGGGAGCTGTTTTTT. It encodes CSASNAISTGELFF.

The chain links TRBV12-3 or TRBV12-4 to TRBJ2-1, with 8 bases aligning to TRBD2. This CDR3 is 17 amino acids long. J was trimmed by 4 bases and V by 1 base; bases with no gene match: 9. The CDR3 is CASSLGSSGRLYNEQFF. In nucleotides, the CDR3 is TGTGCCAGCAGTTTAGGGTCTAGCGGGCGTCTTTACAATGAGCAGTTCTTC.

The chain couples TRBV7-3 to TRBJ2-1, with 10 bases fitting TRBD2. Germline CDR1 SGHTA, CDR2 FQGTGA. There are 16 residues in the CDR3. Unmatched junction bases numbered 10, after V lost 5 bases and J lost 6 bases. This CDR3 is CASSPTLLAGLNEQFF. CDR3 DNA: TGTGCCAGCAGCCCCACATTACTAGCGGGGCTCAATGAGCAGTTCTTC.

The rearrangement links TRBV21-1 to TRBJ1-1. TRBV21-1 is tagged as a pseudogene. The CDR3 sequence is 15 residues long. This CDR3 reads CASSKRKAVNTEAFF. CDR3 DNA: TGTGCCAGCAGCAAGAGGAAGGCGGTGAACACTGAAGCTTTCTTT.

This clonotype has just a few counts. The V call is TRBV9, the J call TRBJ1-2; D is unclear. Germline CDR1 and CDR2: SGDLS and YYNGEE. V lost 3 bases, J lost 3 bases, and 15 bases lay in between. This CDR3 has 15 amino acids. The CDR3 sequence is CASSASTGSDYGYTF. The DNA for the CDR3 is TGTGCCAGCAGCGCCTCGACGGGATCGGACTATGGCTACACCTTC.

There are many counts of this clonotype. The J gene is TRBJ1-5, the V gene TRBV12-3 or TRBV12-4; TRBD1 aligns across 10 bases. This CDR3 has 14 residues. J gave up 4 bases and V 7 bases, and 4 bases lay outside the gene matches. The CDR3 is CASTRTGGNQPQHF. In DNA, the CDR3 is TGTGCCAGCACGAGGACAGGGGGGAATCAGCCCCAGCATTTT.

V usage is TRBV10-3 and J usage is TRBJ2-7; either TRBD1 or TRBD2 may fit D (5 bases each). Trimming took off 10 bases at V and 5 bases at J, with 18 bases between the two ends. Germline CDR1 and CDR2: ENHRY and SYGVKD. The length of the CDR3 is 13 residues. The CDR3 DNA reads as TGTGCCACCCGGGGCGAGGGCAGGGACGAGCAGTACTTC. Residues: CATRGEGRDEQYF.

This clonotype has only a few counts. The V gene is TRBV9, the J gene TRBJ2-2; unclear D gene. The V gene's germline CDR1 is SGDLS and CDR2 YYNGEE. The CDR3 has 14 residues. Trimming stripped 3 bases from V and 5 bases from J, with 11 bases between. The CDR3 DNA reads as TGTGCCAGCAGCGCCCAATACTCTACCGGGGAGCTGTTTTTT. Translated: CASSAQYSTGELFF.